A single sample is the source of the 10 T cell receptor beta chains below, sequenced in a study of blood T cell repertoires in COVID-19. Sequenced by immunoSEQ multiplex PCR; TCRdb stores in-frame clones only, minus some. The sample includes around 100,000 clones, 65% to 80% seen only once; the top ten take 20%. The source material was peripheral blood. These receptors came from a man between 65 and 85 years old with active or convalescent COVID-19.

In this sample, this clone turned up a few times. The chain couples TRBV5-1 to TRBJ2-7; unclear D gene. Germline CDR1 is SGHRS and CDR2 is YFSETQ. The CDR3 totals 11 residues. Trimming left V 0 bases short and J 5 bases short, with 3 bases between. CDR3 in amino acids: CASSLADEQYF. DNA of the CDR3: TGCGCCAGCAGCTTGGCAGACGAGCAGTACTTC.

The chain links TRBV27 to TRBJ1-2, with D possibly matching TRBD1 (5 bases). Germline loops: CDR1 MNHEY, CDR2 SMNVEV (reference sequence). Between the trimmed V and J ends, which lost 5 bases and 4 bases, there was a span of 23 bases. The CDR3 sequence is 17 residues long. In DNA form, the CDR3 reads TGTGCCAGCAGTAGGGACTCCTACTGGGGTCGAATCTATGGCTACACCTTC. This translates into CASSRDSYWGRIYGYTF.

This chain joins TRBV14 and TRBJ2-7; D possibly corresponds to TRBD2 (6 bases). The V end was cut by 1 base, the J end by 4 bases, with 17 bases between. In germline, CDR1 is SGHDN, CDR2 FVKESK. The CDR3 contains 16 residues. As DNA, the CDR3 is TGTGCCAGCAGCCAAGGATTTGGGGACTTAGGGTACGAGCAGTACTTC. This gives the protein CASSQGFGDLGYEQYF.

This clone was picked up many times. The J gene is TRBJ1-2, the V gene TRBV12-3 or TRBV12-4; 7 nucleotides line up with TRBD1. Losses at the gene ends were 7 bases for V and 5 bases for J; bases not matched to a gene: 7. The CDR3 has 13 amino acids. CDR3 amino acids: CASTTGDPYGYTF. The CDR3 bases are TGTGCCAGCACTACAGGGGACCCGTATGGCTACACCTTC.

This clone came up once. V gene TRBV5-1 combines with J gene TRBJ2-3; 8 nucleotides line up with TRBD2. There are 16 residues in the CDR3. J gave up 3 bases and V 4 bases, and 10 bases lay outside the gene matches. Per germline, CDR1 SGHRS and CDR2 YFSETQ. CDR3 in amino acids: CASSPVSGVGTDTQYF. The CDR3 DNA reads as TGCGCCAGCAGCCCTGTTAGCGGGGTCGGGACAGATACGCAGTATTTT.

The chain has TRBV29-1 and TRBJ2-3, with 8 bases lining up with TRBD2. Germline trimming cut 8 bases from V and 4 bases from J; bases unmatched to any gene: 5. This CDR3 spans 12 amino acids. Germline CDR1 SQVTM, CDR2 ANQGSEA. CDR3 in DNA: TGCAGCATCCGGGGGGGTGCAGATACGCAGTATTTT. This encodes CSIRGGADTQYF.

The rearrangement joins TRBV19 to TRBJ1-3; no clear D gene. CDR3 length: 13 amino acids. V shed 7 bases and J shed 0 bases, with 7 bases lying between them. Germline V CDR1 and CDR2: LNHDA, SQIVND (reference sequence). The DNA of the CDR3 is TGTGCCAGTATAGCGCCCTCTGGAAACACCATATATTTT. Its protein product is CASIAPSGNTIYF.

Notes on this clone: At the DNA level, this CDR3 is encoded by other sequences in the same sample as well. V gene TRBV12-3 or TRBV12-4 combines with J gene TRBJ2-3; a weak D match, TRBD2 (5 bases). V was cut by 1 base and J by 3 bases, with 5 bases left in between. This CDR3 comprises 13 residues. The CDR3 DNA is TGTGCCAGCAGTTTAGAGCGGACAGATACGCAGTATTTT. This sequence encodes CASSLERTDTQYF.

As concerns this clone: Germline is not matched at one junction end, which may reflect a read error. The chain links TRBV7-3 to TRBJ2-3; the D gene is possibly TRBD1 (6 bases). The CDR3 runs to 13 residues. CDR1 and CDR2 from the germline V gene are SGHTA and FQGTGA. The CDR3 is CASSLTQGDTQYF. In DNA form, the CDR3 reads TGTGCCAGCAGCCTAACCCAGGGGGATACGCAGTATTTT.

This sequence joins TRBV5-4 and TRBJ2-7; no clear D. Trimming removed 4 bases from V and 4 bases from J, with 18 bases in between. Per germline, CDR1 SGHNT and CDR2 YYREEE (reference sequence). This CDR3 region has 15 residues. CDR3 DNA: TGTGCCAGCAGCCCCGGCGGCCCAGCCCCATACGAGCAGTACTTC. This sequence encodes CASSPGGPAPYEQYF.